The sequence of this T cell receptor beta chain was determined in a study of blood T cell repertoires in COVID-19. Original methodology: From reference gene primer amplification, estimates of nucleated cell counts were derived. Profiling relied on immunoSEQ multiplex PCR, and the TCRdb table lists in-frame clones only, not all of them. V and J calls and clone size follow that table, whereas D and trimming were derived from the DNA. This table holds hundreds of thousands of clones, 85% found once. Participants, about 18 to 95 years old, spanned approximately 26 US areas. Membership in each cohort depended on participant-reported clinical history. All exposed participants met a person with COVID-19 within 2 weeks before entering the study. This clone was detected a few times. Within the sample, other DNA sequences also encode this same CDR3. Germline CDR1 LGHDT, CDR2 YNNKEL (reference sequence). The CDR3 loop spans 15 amino acids. With V trimmed by 1 base and J by 4 bases, 0 bases remained unmatched.

The sequenced material came from PBMCs or T cells enriched from blood (not recorded which). The receptor was isolated from a woman aged 30 to 39 who had been exposed to COVID-19. This chain links TRBV3-1 (or the pseudogene TRBV3-2) with TRBJ2-5, with 13 bases fitting TRBD2. CDR3 nucleotides: TGTGCCAGCAGCCAAGGACTAGCGGGGGGAGAGACCCAGTACTTC. Its translation is CASSQGLAGGETQYF.